This T cell receptor beta chain was observed in a study of CD8 T cells in ankylosing spondylitis. For this clonotype: Its antigen is undetermined.

Study-level findings and limits: Relatively scarce in peripheral blood, disease-linked clones were CD8+. Reports say disease-linked clones showed up significantly more in matched ankylosing spondylitis synovial fluid. It appeared that ankylosing spondylitis blood was characterized by a TCR beta motif of under ten highly homologous variants.

For TCR beta, libraries came from quantitative 5'-RACE with molecular barcodes. In TCRdb, the 5' RACE reads were re-called with MiXCR into one record per CDR3 protein. The table records fewer than 550,000 distinct CDR3 sequences, under 5.5% of them present only once. The CDR3 consists of 15 residues. With 4 bases clipped from V and 5 bases from J, the junction kept 7 bases outside the gene matches. The germline V gene encodes CDR1 MDHEN and CDR2 SYDVKM. This sequence originates from a male donor with ankylosing spondylitis. The gene calls are TRBV28 and TRBJ2-5; 10 bases fit TRBD2. The sequenced sample was blood, either unsorted or a sorted T cell fraction (not recorded which). CDR3 in DNA: TGTGCCAGCAGTTCGACAGCGGGGGGGATGGAGACCCAGTACTTC. Translating it yields CASSSTAGGMETQYF.